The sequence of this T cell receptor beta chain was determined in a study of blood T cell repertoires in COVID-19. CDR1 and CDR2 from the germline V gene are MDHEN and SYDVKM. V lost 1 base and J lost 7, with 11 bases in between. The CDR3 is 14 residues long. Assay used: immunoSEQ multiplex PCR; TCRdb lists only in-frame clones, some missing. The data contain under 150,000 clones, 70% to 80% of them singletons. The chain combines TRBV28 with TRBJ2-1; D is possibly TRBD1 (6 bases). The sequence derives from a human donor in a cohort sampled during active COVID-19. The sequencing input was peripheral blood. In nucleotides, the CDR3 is TGTGCCAGCAGTTTATTGCACAGGGTAAATGAGCAGTTCTTC. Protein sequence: CASSLLHRVNEQFF. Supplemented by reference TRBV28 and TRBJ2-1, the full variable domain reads DVKVTQSSRYLVKRTGEKVFLECVQDMDHENMFWYRQDPGLGLRLIYFSYDVKMKEKGDIPEGYSVSREKKERFSLILESASTNQTSMYLCASSLLHRVNEQFFGPGTRLTVL.